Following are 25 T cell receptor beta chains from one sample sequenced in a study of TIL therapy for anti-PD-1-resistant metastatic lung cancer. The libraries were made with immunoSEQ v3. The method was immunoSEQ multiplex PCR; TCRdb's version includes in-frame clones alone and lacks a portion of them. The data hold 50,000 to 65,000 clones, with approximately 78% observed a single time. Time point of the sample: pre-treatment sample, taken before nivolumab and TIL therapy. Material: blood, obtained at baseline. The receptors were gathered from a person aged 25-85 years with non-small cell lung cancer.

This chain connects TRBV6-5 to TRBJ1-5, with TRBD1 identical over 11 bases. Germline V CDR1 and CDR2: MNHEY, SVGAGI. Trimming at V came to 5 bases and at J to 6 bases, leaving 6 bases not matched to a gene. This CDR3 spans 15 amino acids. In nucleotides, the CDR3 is TGTGCCAGCAGTCAGCCGGGACAGGGGGGTCAGCCCCAGCATTTT. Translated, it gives CASSQPGQGGQPQHF.

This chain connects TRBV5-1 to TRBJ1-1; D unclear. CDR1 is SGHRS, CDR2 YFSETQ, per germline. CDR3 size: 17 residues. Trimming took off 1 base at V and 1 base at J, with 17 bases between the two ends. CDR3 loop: CASSLRVSVFGNTEAFF. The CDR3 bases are TGCGCCAGCAGCTTGAGGGTATCGGTATTTGGGAACACTGAAGCTTTCTTT.

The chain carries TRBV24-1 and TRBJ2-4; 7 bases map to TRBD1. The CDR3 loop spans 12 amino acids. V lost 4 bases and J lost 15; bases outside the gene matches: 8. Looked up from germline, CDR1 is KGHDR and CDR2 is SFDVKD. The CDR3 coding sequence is TGTGCCACCAGTGACTCTCACAGGGGTTGGTACTTC. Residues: CATSDSHRGWYF.

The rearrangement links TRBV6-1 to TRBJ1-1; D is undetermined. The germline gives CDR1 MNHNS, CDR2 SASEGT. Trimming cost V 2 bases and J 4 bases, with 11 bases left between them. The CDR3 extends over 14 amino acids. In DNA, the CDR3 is TGTGCCAGCAGTGAATTGATAGGGAGCACTGAAGCTTTCTTT. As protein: CASSELIGSTEAFF.

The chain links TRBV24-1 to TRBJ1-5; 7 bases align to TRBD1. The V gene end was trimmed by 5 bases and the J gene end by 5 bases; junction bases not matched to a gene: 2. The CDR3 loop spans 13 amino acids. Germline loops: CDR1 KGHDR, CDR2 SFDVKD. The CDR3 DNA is TGTGCCACCAGTGGACAGGGACATCAGCCCCAGCATTTT. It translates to CATSGQGHQPQHF.

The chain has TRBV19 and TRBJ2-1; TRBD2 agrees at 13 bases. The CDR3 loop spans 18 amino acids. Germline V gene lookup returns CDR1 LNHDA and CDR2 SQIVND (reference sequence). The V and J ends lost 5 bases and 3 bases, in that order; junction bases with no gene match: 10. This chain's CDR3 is CASSPRTSGSSIYNEQFF. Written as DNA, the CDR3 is TGTGCCAGTAGTCCCCGGACTAGCGGGAGTTCCATCTACAATGAGCAGTTCTTC.

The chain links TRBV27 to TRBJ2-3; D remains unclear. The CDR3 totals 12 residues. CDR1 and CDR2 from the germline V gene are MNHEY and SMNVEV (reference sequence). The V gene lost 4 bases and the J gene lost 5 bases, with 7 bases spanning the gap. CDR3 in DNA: TGTGCCAGCAGTTCCCGGCGAGATACGCAGTATTTT. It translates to CASSSRRDTQYF.

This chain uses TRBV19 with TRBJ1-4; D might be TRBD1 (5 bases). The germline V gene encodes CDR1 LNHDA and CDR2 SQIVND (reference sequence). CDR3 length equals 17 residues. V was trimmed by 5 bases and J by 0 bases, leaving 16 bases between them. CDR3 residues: CASSSATGPATNEKLFF. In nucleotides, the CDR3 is TGTGCCAGTAGTTCGGCCACAGGACCGGCAACTAATGAAAAACTGTTTTTT.

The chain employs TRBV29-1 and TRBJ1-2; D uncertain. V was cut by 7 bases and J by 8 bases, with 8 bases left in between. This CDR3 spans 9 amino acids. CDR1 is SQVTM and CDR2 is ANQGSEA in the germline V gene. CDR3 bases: TGCAGCGCCAATCCCGGCTACACCTTC. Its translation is CSANPGYTF. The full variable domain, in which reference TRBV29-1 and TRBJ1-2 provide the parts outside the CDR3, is SAVISQKPSRDICQRGTSLTIQCQVDSQVTMMFWYRQQPGQSLTLIATANQGSEATYESGFVIDKFPISRPNLTFSTLTVSNMSPEDSSIYLCSANPGYTFGSGTRLTVV.

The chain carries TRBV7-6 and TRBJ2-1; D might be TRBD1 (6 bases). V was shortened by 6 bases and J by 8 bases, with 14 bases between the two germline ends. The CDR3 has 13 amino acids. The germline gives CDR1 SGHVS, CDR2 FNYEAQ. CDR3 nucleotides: TGTGCCAGCAGACCGGGACACGAGGATGAGCAGTTCTTC. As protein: CASRPGHEDEQFF. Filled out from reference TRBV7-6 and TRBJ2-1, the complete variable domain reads GAGVSQSPRYKVTKRGQDVALRCDPISGHVSLYWYRQALGQGPEFLTYFNYEAQQDKSGLPNDRFSAERPEGSISTLTIQRTEQRDSAMYRCASRPGHEDEQFFGPGTRLTVL.

CDR3 region: CAYRTGVREQYF. In nucleotides, the CDR3 is TGTGCCTACAGGACAGGGGTACGCGAGCAGTACTTC. The chain has TRBV30 and TRBJ2-7; 9 bases line up with TRBD1. The CDR3 totals 12 residues. Germline CDR1 and CDR2: GTSNPN and SVGIG (reference sequence). Losses at the gene ends were 7 bases for V and 6 bases for J; bases not matched to a gene: 7. The full variable domain, completed using reference TRBV30 and TRBJ2-7, is SQTIHQWPATLVQPVGSPLSLECTVEGTSNPNLYWYRQAAGRGLQLLFYSVGIGQISSEVPQNLSASRPQDRQFILSSKKLLLSDSGFYLCAYRTGVREQYFGPGTRLTVT.

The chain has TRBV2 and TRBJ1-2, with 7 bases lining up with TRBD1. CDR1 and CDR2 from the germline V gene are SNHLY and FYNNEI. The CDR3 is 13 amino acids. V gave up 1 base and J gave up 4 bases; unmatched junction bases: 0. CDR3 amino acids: CASSEGTGYGYTF. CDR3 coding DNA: TGTGCCAGCAGTGAAGGGACAGGCTATGGCTACACCTTC.

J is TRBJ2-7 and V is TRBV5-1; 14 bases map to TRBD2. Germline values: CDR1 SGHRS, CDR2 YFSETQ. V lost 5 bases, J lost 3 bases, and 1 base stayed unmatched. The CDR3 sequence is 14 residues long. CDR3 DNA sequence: TGCGCCAGCAGAGGGACTAGCGGGGGCTACGAGCAGTACTTC. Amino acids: CASRGTSGGYEQYF.

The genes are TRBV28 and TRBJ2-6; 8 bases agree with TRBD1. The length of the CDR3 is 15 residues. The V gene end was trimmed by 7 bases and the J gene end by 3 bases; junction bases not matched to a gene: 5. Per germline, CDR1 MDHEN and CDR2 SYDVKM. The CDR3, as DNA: TGTGCCAGCACCCCGGGACAGGTTGGGGCCAACGTCCTGACTTTC. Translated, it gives CASTPGQVGANVLTF.

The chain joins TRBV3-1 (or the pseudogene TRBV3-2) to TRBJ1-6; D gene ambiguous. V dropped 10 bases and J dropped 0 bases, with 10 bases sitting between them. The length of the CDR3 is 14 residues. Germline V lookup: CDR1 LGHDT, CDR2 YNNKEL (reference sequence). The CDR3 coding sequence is TGTGCCACCCGTGAAGGCTCCTATAATTCACCCCTCCACTTT. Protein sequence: CATREGSYNSPLHF.

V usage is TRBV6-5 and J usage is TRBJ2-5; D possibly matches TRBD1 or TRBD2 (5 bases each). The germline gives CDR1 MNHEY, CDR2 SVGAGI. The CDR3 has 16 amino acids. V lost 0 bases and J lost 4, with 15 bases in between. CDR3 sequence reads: CASSYSGKLGAETQYF. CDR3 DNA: TGTGCCAGCAGTTACTCAGGGAAACTAGGGGCAGAGACCCAGTACTTC.

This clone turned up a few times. DNA for the CDR3: TGTGCCAGCAGCCCGCAGGGGTCGGCGGCAGATACGCAGTATTTT. The encoded protein is CASSPQGSAADTQYF. The chain employs TRBV7-2 and TRBJ2-3; D might be TRBD1 (6 bases). Trimming cost V 5 bases and J 4 bases, with 16 bases left between them. CDR1 is SGHTA and CDR2 is FQGNSA in the germline V gene. The CDR3 extends over 15 amino acids.

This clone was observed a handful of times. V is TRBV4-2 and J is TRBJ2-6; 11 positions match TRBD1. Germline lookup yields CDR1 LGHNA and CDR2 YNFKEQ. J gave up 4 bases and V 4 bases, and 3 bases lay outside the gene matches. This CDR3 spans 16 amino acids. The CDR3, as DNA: TGTGCCAGCAGCCGTGGACAGGGGGCCGGGGCCAACGTCCTGACTTTC. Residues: CASSRGQGAGANVLTF.

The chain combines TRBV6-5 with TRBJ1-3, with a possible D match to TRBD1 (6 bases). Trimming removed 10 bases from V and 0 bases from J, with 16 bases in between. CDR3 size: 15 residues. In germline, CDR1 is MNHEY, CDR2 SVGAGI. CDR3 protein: CATRTSGHSGNTIYF. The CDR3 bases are TGTGCCACCAGAACCTCGGGACACTCTGGAAACACCATATATTTT.

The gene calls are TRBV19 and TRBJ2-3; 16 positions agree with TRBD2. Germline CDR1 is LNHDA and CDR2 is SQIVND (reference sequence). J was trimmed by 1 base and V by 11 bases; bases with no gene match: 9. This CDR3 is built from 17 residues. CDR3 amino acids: CASGGLAGGMRTDTQYF. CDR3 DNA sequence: TGTGCCTCGGGGGGACTAGCGGGAGGGATGCGCACAGATACGCAGTATTTT.

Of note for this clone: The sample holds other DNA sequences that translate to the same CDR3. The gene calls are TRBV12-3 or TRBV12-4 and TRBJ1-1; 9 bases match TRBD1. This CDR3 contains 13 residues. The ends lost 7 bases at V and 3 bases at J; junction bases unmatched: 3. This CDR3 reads CASTRDRDTEAFF. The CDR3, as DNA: TGTGCCAGCACCCGGGACAGGGACACTGAAGCTTTCTTT.

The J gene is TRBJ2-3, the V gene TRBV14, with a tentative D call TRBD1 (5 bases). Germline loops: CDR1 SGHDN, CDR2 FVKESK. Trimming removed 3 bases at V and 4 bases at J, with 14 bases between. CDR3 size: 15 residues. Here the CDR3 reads CASSQGWGRADTQYF. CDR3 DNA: TGTGCCAGCAGCCAGGGGTGGGGCCGGGCAGATACGCAGTATTTT. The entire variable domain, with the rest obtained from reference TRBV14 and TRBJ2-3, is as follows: EAGVTQFPSHSVIEKGQTVTLRCDPISGHDNLYWYRRVMGKEIKFLLHFVKESKQDESGMPNNRFLAERTGGTYSTLKVQPAELEDSGVYFCASSQGWGRADTQYFGPGTRLTVL.

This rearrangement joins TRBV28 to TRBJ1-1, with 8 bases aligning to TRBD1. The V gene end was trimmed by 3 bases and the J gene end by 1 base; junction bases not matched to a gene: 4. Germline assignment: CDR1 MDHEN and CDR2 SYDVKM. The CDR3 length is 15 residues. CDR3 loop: CASSLGDRPNTEAFF. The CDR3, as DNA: TGTGCCAGCAGTTTGGGGGACAGGCCGAACACTGAAGCTTTCTTT.

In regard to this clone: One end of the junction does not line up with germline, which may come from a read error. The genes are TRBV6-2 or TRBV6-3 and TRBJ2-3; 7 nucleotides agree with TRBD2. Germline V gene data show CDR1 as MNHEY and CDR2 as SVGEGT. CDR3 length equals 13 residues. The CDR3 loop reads CASSYVTRGLPDF. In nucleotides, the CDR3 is TGTGCCAGCAGTTACGTCACCCGGGGACTACCGGATTTT.

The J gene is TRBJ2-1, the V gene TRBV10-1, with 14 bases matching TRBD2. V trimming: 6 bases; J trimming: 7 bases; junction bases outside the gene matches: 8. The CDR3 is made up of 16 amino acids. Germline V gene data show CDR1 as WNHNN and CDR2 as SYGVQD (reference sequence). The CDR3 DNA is TGCGCCAGCAGACCGACTAGCGGGAGGGCCGTTAATGAGCAGTTCTTC. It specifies CASRPTSGRAVNEQFF.